The 19 T cell receptor beta chains presented below share a single source sample, sequenced in a study of blood T cell repertoires in COVID-19. The repertoire was sequenced with immunoSEQ multiplex PCR; TCRdb's copy has only in-frame clones and lacks some. The sample holds 150,000 to 200,000 clones, around 87% seen once. Sequenced: peripheral blood. All receptors come from a woman aged 70-85 years with COVID-19, enrolled during active disease.

This clone was counted a single time. DNA for the CDR3: TGTGCCAGTAGCCCGGGGACAGGGGAGGGAGAGACCCAGTACTTC. This translates into CASSPGTGEGETQYF. The chain couples TRBV19 to TRBJ2-5; 10 bases are a match to TRBD1. This CDR3 comprises 15 residues. The trim removed 6 bases at V and 4 bases at J, leaving 8 bases unmatched. Germline assignment: CDR1 LNHDA and CDR2 SQIVND (reference sequence).

V gene TRBV7-2 combines with J gene TRBJ2-1; D not certain. CDR1 and CDR2 (germline): SGHTA, FQGNSA. This CDR3 region has 12 residues. Trimming shortened V by 3 bases and J by 13 bases, and 13 bases separated the two germline ends. The CDR3 is CASSFPSTFQFF. CDR3 in DNA: TGTGCCAGCAGCTTCCCTAGTACGTTCCAGTTCTTC. The full variable domain, rest sourced from reference TRBV7-2 and TRBJ2-1, is GAGVSQSPSNKVTEKGKDVELRCDPISGHTALYWYRQSLGQGLEFLIYFQGNSAPDKSGLPSDRFSAERTGGSVSTLTIQRTQQEDSAVYLCASSFPSTFQFFGPGTRLTVL.

There are a few counts of this clone. The gene calls are TRBV19 and TRBJ2-5, with 7 bases matching TRBD2. The CDR3 is made up of 16 amino acids. The junction had 9 bases not matched to a gene; V was cut back by 4 bases and J by 1 base. From germline, CDR1 is LNHDA and CDR2 SQIVND (reference sequence). CDR3 bases: TGTGCCAGTAGTAGGAAACGGGGGGAACCCCAAGAGACCCAGTACTTC. It specifies CASSRKRGEPQETQYF. The variable domain in full, with the rest retrieved from reference TRBV19 and TRBJ2-5, is DGGITQSPKYLFRKEGQNVTLSCEQNLNHDAMYWYRQDPGQGLRLIYYSQIVNDFQKGDIAEGYSVSREKKESFPLTVTSAQKNPTAFYLCASSRKRGEPQETQYFGPGTRLLVL.

The CDR3 loop is CASSPQGLADNEQFF. CDR3 coding DNA: TGTGCCAGCAGCCCCCAGGGGCTAGCGGACAATGAGCAGTTCTTC. V is TRBV3-1 (or the pseudogene TRBV3-2) and J is TRBJ2-1, with D possibly TRBD2 on 7 matching bases. CDR1 and CDR2 (germline): LGHDT, YNNKEL (reference sequence). This CDR3 has 15 residues. V lost 4 bases and J lost 5, with 15 bases in between.

The chain joins TRBV3-1 (or the pseudogene TRBV3-2) to TRBJ1-2; a possible D gene is TRBD1 (6 bases). The CDR3 totals 12 residues. Trimming took 3 bases from V and 8 from J, leaving 10 bases between them. Germline loops: CDR1 LGHDT, CDR2 YNNKEL (reference sequence). CDR3 nucleotides: TGTGCCAGCAGCCAGGGGGCTCTCGGCTACACCTTC. Its translation is CASSQGALGYTF.

The V and J genes are TRBV7-6 and TRBJ2-7, with TRBD2 matching over 9 bases. V was clipped by 2 bases and J by 3 bases; unmatched bases: 5. The CDR3 runs to 15 residues. Germline V gives CDR1 SGHVS, CDR2 FNYEAQ. As DNA, the CDR3 is TGTGCCAGCAGCTTACGAGCGGGGGGCGGCTACGAGCAGTACTTC. Translating it yields CASSLRAGGGYEQYF.

This clone was counted once. The rearrangement joins TRBV19 to TRBJ2-2; 7 bases are a match to TRBD2. The CDR3 loop spans 18 amino acids. V was pared by 3 bases and J by 2 bases, with 12 bases of the junction left unmatched. Germline loops: CDR1 LNHDA, CDR2 SQIVND (reference sequence). The chain's CDR3 is CASSMIRGRGPNTGELFF. The DNA for the CDR3 is TGTGCCAGTAGTATGATACGAGGGAGGGGCCCTAACACCGGGGAGCTGTTTTTT.

The table lists this clone with a few counts. The chain has TRBV28 and TRBJ1-2; 9 positions match TRBD1. The length of the CDR3 is 16 residues. V was pared by 6 bases and J by 5 bases, with 13 bases of the junction left unmatched. Per the germline V gene, CDR1 is MDHEN and CDR2 is SYDVKM. The CDR3, as DNA: TGTGCCAGCAGATCGCCGGGACAGGGAATGGGGTATGGCTACACCTTC. This encodes CASRSPGQGMGYGYTF.

DNA for the CDR3: TGTGCCTGGAGTAGCCTCGGGATTGATACGCAGTATTTT. Translation: CAWSSLGIDTQYF. V and J are TRBV30 and TRBJ2-3; a possible D gene is TRBD2 (5 bases). CDR1 and CDR2 (germline): GTSNPN, SVGIG (reference sequence). V was clipped by 2 bases and J by 6 bases, with 12 bases between them. This CDR3 is 13 amino acids long.

CDR3 DNA: TGTGCCAGCAGCCACGACAAGAGAATAGAGACCCAGTACTTC. Protein sequence: CASSHDKRIETQYF. This chain links TRBV7-9 with TRBJ2-5; the D is unclear. V shed 5 bases and J shed 4 bases, with 14 bases lying between them. In germline, CDR1 is SEHNR, CDR2 FQNEAQ (reference sequence). The CDR3 runs 14 residues.

Note on this clone: Compared with germline, one end of the junction differs, possibly owing to a read error. The V gene is TRBV28, the J gene TRBJ1-4, with unresolved D. The germline V gene has CDR1 MDHEN and CDR2 SYDVKM. There are 13 residues in the CDR3. The CDR3 protein is CASNRDNYEKLFF. The DNA for the CDR3 is TGTGCGAGCAACCGAGACAATTATGAAAAACTGTTTTTT. The full variable domain, with the rest looked up from reference TRBV28 and TRBJ1-4, is DVKVTQSSRYLVKRTGEKVFLECVQDMDHENMFWYRQDPGLGLRLIYFSYDVKMKEKGDIPEGYSVSREKKERFSLILESASTNQTSMYLCASNRDNYEKLFFGSGTQLSVL.

In this sample, this clone turned up once. The chain employs TRBV29-1 and TRBJ2-3; 7 bases agree with TRBD1. Germline CDR1 and CDR2: SQVTM and ANQGSEA. This CDR3 comprises 14 residues. V lost 6 bases to trimming and J lost 2 bases; unmatched junction nucleotides: 8. The CDR3 here is CSVATGTATDTQYF. CDR3 nucleotide sequence: TGCAGCGTCGCCACCGGGACAGCCACAGATACGCAGTATTTT.

The chain couples TRBV5-6 to TRBJ1-1; TRBD1 matches 9 bases. The CDR3 extends over 15 amino acids. CDR1 and CDR2 from the germline V gene are SGHDT and YYEEEE. Germline trimming cut 2 bases from V and 7 bases from J; bases unmatched to any gene: 9. CDR3 loop: CASSLTLDRGNEAFF. DNA for the CDR3: TGTGCCAGCAGCTTAACTTTGGACAGGGGCAATGAAGCTTTCTTT. Full variable domain (remainder filled in from reference TRBV5-6 and TRBJ1-1): DAGVTQSPTHLIKTRGQQVTLRCSPKSGHDTVSWYQQALGQGPQFIFQYYEEEERQRGNFPDRFSGHQFPNYSSELNVNALLLGDSALYLCASSLTLDRGNEAFFGQGTRLTVV.

The chain couples TRBV7-8 to TRBJ1-2; TRBD1 matches 7 bases. The CDR3 is made up of 14 amino acids. The germline gives CDR1 SGHVS, CDR2 FQNEAQ. V was clipped by 1 base and J by 8 bases; unmatched bases: 7. Here the CDR3 reads CASSLVRGQTGYTF. The CDR3 DNA sequence: TGTGCCAGCAGCTTAGTGAGGGGGCAGACGGGCTACACCTTC. The complete variable domain, with remaining parts taken from reference TRBV7-8 and TRBJ1-2, reads GAGVSQSPRYKVAKRGQDVALRCDPISGHVSLFWYQQALGQGPEFLTYFQNEAQLDKSGLPSDRFFAERPEGSVSTLKIQRTQQEDSAVYLCASSLVRGQTGYTFGSGTRLTVV.

This clone occurred a few times. The chain has TRBV2 and TRBJ1-4; a weak D match, TRBD1 (6 bases). The CDR3 contains 12 residues. Deletions cut 6 bases from V and 5 bases from J, with 7 bases between. CDR1 and CDR2 (germline): SNHLY, FYNNEI. Here the CDR3 DNA reads TGTGCCAGCAGCGGACAGAATGAAAAACTGTTTTTT. Translating gives CASSGQNEKLFF.

This chain joins TRBV7-3 and TRBJ2-3, with D possibly matching TRBD1 (6 bases). CDR1 is SGHTA and CDR2 is FQGTGA in the germline V gene. The ends were cut back, 1 base at V and 6 bases at J, with 14 bases in the middle. This CDR3 has 15 amino acids. CDR3 nucleotide sequence: TGTGCCAGCAGCTTAATTGGTGGGGGCTTGGATACGCAGTATTTT. Translating gives CASSLIGGGLDTQYF.

The rearrangement links TRBV2 to TRBJ1-4; 7 bases line up with TRBD1. CDR1 and CDR2 from the germline V gene are SNHLY and FYNNEI. With 6 bases clipped from V and 1 base from J, the junction kept 5 bases outside the gene matches. CDR3 length: 15 amino acids. The CDR3 protein is CASRGRDRTNEKLFF. CDR3 nucleotides: TGTGCCAGCAGAGGACGGGACAGAACTAATGAAAAACTGTTTTTT.

The V gene is TRBV5-1, the J gene TRBJ2-5; possibly TRBD2 for D (5 bases). Per the germline V gene, CDR1 is SGHRS and CDR2 is YFSETQ. The V end lost 4 bases, the J end lost 1 base, and 20 bases lay between the germline ends. The CDR3 is made up of 17 amino acids. The CDR3 DNA sequence: TGCGCCAGCAGCCCGAACCGGGATAATCGCCCCCAAGAGACCCAGTACTTC. Encoded protein: CASSPNRDNRPQETQYF.

The chain uses TRBV14 and TRBJ2-3; D not resolved. The germline V gene encodes CDR1 SGHDN and CDR2 FVKESK. The V end lost 0 bases, the J end lost 5 bases, and 9 bases lay between the germline ends. The CDR3 has 14 amino acids. CDR3 amino acids: CASSQEWARDTQYF. The CDR3, as DNA: TGTGCCAGCAGCCAAGAATGGGCGCGAGATACGCAGTATTTT.